One and the same sample provided the 4 T cell receptor beta chains below, sequenced in a study of technical replicates of blood from a handful of donors. Profiled with immunoSEQ multiplex PCR; TCRdb holds only in-frame clones, not every one. Of about 75,000 clones in the sample, approximately 96% are singletons; the top ten hold under 0.2%. The sample consisted of T cells isolated from PBMCs. These receptors came from a human donor in good health.

This rearrangement joins TRBV27 to TRBJ2-7, with a possible D match to TRBD1 (5 bases). Deletions cut 4 bases from V and 1 base from J, with 8 bases between. The CDR3 loop spans 13 amino acids. Looked up from germline, CDR1 is MNHEY and CDR2 is SMNVEV (reference sequence). The DNA for the CDR3 is TGTGCCAGCAGTTGGGGCGGTTCCTACGAGCAGTACTTC. It specifies CASSWGGSYEQYF.

The V gene is TRBV7-3, the J gene TRBJ1-5, with D possibly TRBD1 on 6 matching bases. V shed 1 base and J shed 3 bases, with 16 bases lying between them. Germline loops: CDR1 SGHTA, CDR2 FQGTGA. The CDR3 sequence is 17 residues long. The chain's CDR3 is CASSLKRGKPDNQPQHF. The CDR3 bases are TGTGCCAGCAGCTTAAAGAGGGGGAAACCCGACAATCAGCCCCAGCATTTT.

The chain recombines TRBV5-1 with TRBJ2-5, with D possibly TRBD2 on 5 matching bases. Trimming cost V 0 bases and J 4 bases, with 13 bases left between them. This CDR3 contains 15 residues. Germline V CDR1 and CDR2: SGHRS, YFSETQ. The CDR3 DNA is TGCGCCAGCAGCTTGGCCGACCCGGGAATAGAGACCCAGTACTTC. Protein: CASSLADPGIETQYF.

V is TRBV7-6 and J is TRBJ1-1; D may be TRBD1 (5 bases). V was clipped by 1 base and J by 8 bases, with 8 bases between them. Germline V gives CDR1 SGHVS, CDR2 FNYEAQ. CDR3 size: 12 residues. The chain's CDR3 is CASSLGGVEAFF. In DNA form, the CDR3 reads TGTGCCAGCAGCTTAGGGGGGGTGGAAGCTTTCTTT.